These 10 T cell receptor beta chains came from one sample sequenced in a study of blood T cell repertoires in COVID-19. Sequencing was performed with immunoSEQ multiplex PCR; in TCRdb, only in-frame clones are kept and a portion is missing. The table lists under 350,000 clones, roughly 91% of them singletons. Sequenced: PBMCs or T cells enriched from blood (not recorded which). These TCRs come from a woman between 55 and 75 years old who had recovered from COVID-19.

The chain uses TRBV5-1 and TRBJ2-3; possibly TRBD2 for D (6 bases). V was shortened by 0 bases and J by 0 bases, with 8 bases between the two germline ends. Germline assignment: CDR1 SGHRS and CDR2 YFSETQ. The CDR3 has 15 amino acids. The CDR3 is CASSLALASTDTQYF. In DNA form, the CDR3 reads TGCGCCAGCAGCTTGGCGCTAGCGAGCACAGATACGCAGTATTTT. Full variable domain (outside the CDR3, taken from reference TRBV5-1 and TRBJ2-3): KAGVTQTPRYLIKTRGQQVTLSCSPISGHRSVSWYQQTPGQGLQFLFEYFSETQRNKGNFPGRFSGRQFSNSRSEMNVSTLELGDSALYLCASSLALASTDTQYFGPGTRLTVL.

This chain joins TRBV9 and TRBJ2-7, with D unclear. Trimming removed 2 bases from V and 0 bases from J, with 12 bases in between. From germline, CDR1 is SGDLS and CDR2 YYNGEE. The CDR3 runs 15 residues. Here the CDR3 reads CASSVGDDVSYEQYF. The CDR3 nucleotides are TGTGCCAGCAGCGTGGGCGACGACGTCTCCTACGAGCAGTACTTC.

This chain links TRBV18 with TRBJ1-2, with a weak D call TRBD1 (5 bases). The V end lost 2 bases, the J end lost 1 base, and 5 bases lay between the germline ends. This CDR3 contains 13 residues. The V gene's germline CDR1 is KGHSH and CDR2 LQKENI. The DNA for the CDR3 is TGTGCCAGCTCACCAGACAGTAACTATGGCTACACCTTC. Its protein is CASSPDSNYGYTF.

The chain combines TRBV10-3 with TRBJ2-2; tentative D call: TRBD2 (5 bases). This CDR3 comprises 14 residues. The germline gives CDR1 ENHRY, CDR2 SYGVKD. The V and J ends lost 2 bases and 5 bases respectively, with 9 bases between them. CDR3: CAISEGRGTGELFF. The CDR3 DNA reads TGTGCCATCAGTGAGGGCCGAGGGACCGGGGAGCTGTTTTTT.

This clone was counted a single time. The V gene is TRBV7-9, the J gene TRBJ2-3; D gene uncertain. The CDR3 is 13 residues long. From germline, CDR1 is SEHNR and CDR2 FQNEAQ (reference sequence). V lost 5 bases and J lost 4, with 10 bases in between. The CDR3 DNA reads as TGTGCCAGCAGCCCCCCCTACGCAGATACGCAGTATTTT. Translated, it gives CASSPPYADTQYF.

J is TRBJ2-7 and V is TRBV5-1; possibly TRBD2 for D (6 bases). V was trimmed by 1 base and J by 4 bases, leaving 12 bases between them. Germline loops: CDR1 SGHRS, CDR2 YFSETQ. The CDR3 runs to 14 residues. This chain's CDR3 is CASSLSSGVYEQYF. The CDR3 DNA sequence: TGCGCCAGCAGCTTGAGTTCGGGAGTTTACGAGCAGTACTTC.

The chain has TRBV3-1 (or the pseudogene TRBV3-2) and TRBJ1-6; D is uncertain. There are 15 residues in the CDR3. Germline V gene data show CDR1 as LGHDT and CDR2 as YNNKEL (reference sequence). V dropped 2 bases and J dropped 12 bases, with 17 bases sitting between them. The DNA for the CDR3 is TGTGCCAGCAGCCAAAACAGTGCGTCCCGACAACCCCTCCACTTT. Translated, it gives CASSQNSASRQPLHF.

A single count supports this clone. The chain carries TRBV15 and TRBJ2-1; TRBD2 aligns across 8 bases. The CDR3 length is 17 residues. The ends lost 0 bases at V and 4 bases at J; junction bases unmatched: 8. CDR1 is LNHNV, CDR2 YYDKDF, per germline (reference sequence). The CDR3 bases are TGTGCCACCAGCAGAGATGGGGAGCGGGGGATATACAATGAGCAGTTCTTC. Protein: CATSRDGERGIYNEQFF.

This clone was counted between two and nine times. Written as DNA, the CDR3 is TGTGCCAGCAGAGTGGACAGCTACAATGAGCAGTTCTTC. As protein: CASRVDSYNEQFF. This chain links TRBV7-9 with TRBJ2-1, with a possible D match to TRBD1 (6 bases). The germline CDR1 and CDR2 sequences are SEHNR and FQNEAQ (reference sequence). Trimming cost V 6 bases and J 3 bases, with 9 bases left between them. This CDR3 has 13 residues.

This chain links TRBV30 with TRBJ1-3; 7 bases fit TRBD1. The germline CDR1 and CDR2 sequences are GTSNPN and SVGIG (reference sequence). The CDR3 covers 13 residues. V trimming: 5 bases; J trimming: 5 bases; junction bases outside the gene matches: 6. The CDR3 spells CAWWTGSRNTIYF. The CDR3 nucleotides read TGTGCCTGGTGGACAGGAAGCAGAAACACCATATATTTT. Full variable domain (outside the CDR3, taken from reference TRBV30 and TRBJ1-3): SQTIHQWPATLVQPVGSPLSLECTVEGTSNPNLYWYRQAAGRGLQLLFYSVGIGQISSEVPQNLSASRPQDRQFILSSKKLLLSDSGFYLCAWWTGSRNTIYFGEGSWLTVV.